Listed here are 14 T cell receptor beta chains from one sample, sequenced in a study of T cell repertoires in aging, cancer and after chemotherapy. Peripheral blood genomic DNA, not sorted cells or RNA, was the template. Multiplex touch-down PCR with TRB-A/B primers amplified rearranged V-D-J TRB sequences. One entry per CDR3 protein, called by TCRdb with MiXCR from the multiplex PCR reads. Of 1,200 or so distinct CDR3 sequences listed, about 23% are singletons. Sequenced sample: blood. These receptors were collected from a human donor with a solid tumor.

In the case of this clonotype: A much larger clone lies a single base off, so this may be a read error. The rearrangement links TRBV12-3 or TRBV12-4 to TRBJ2-1, with a possible D match to TRBD2 (5 bases). This CDR3 is 14 amino acids long. The DNA for the CDR3 is TGTGCCAGCAGTTTATTTAGCGCCTACAATAAGCAGTTCTTC. Residues: CASSLFSAYNKQFF.

The chain recombines TRBV19 with TRBJ1-5; D is undetermined. The CDR3 consists of 14 residues. The V gene's germline CDR1 is LNHDA and CDR2 SQIVND (reference sequence). Trimming removed 1 base from V and 5 bases from J, with 9 bases in between. CDR3 sequence reads: CASSIGGWDQPQHF. Here the CDR3 DNA reads TGTGCCAGTAGTATAGGAGGGTGGGATCAGCCCCAGCATTTT.

The rearrangement links TRBV5-1 to TRBJ2-3; perhaps TRBD2 as D (5 bases). The CDR3 totals 13 residues. V shed 2 bases and J shed 5 bases, with 9 bases lying between them. Germline CDR1 and CDR2: SGHRS and YFSETQ. The CDR3 nucleotides are TGCGCCAGCAGCTTTCGGGGTGGAGATACGCAGTATTTT. Translating gives CASSFRGGDTQYF. The full variable domain, its missing parts supplied by reference TRBV5-1 and TRBJ2-3, is KAGVTQTPRYLIKTRGQQVTLSCSPISGHRSVSWYQQTPGQGLQFLFEYFSETQRNKGNFPGRFSGRQFSNSRSEMNVSTLELGDSALYLCASSFRGGDTQYFGPGTRLTVL.

Only one count was recorded for this clonotype. Compared with germline, one end of the junction differs, possibly owing to a read error. This chain joins TRBV5-5 and TRBJ1-3, with 10 bases identical to TRBD1. Germline values: CDR1 SGHKS, CDR2 YYEKEE (reference sequence). The CDR3 loop spans 15 amino acids. CDR3 amino acids: CASSLDRGPGKTIYF. Here the CDR3 DNA reads TGTGCCAGCAGCCTTGACAGGGGGCCTGGAAAAACCATATATTTT.

By sample fraction, this clonotype is medium-sized. The rearrangement joins TRBV10-3 to TRBJ1-6; D possibly corresponds to TRBD1 (5 bases). The germline V and J ends were trimmed by 8 bases and 7 bases, with 15 bases remaining between them. The CDR3 contains 14 residues. In germline, CDR1 is ENHRY, CDR2 SYGVKD. In DNA form, the CDR3 reads TGTGCCATCGCCAGGGAGTACCAAAATTCACCCCTCCACTTT. Its translation: CAIAREYQNSPLHF.

About this clonotype itself: The junction and the germline gene differ at one end; a read error may be behind it. The chain has TRBV12-3 or TRBV12-4 and TRBJ1-6; tentative D call: TRBD1 (6 bases). CDR3 size: 13 residues. The CDR3 DNA reads TGTACCAGCAGTTTTGACAGGTATTCACCCCTCCACTTT. Amino acids: CTSSFDRYSPLHF.

Worth noting for this clonotype: This may be a read error: a much more frequent sequence differs by one nucleotide. The chain employs TRBV29-1 and TRBJ1-3, with D tentatively TRBD1 (5 bases). The length of the CDR3 is 11 residues. CDR1 and CDR2 from the germline V gene are SQVTM and ANQGSEA. CDR3 in DNA: TGCAGTGGTACCAACAGCGGGGCTTTTTATTTT. Protein product: CSGTNSGAFYF.

Turning to this clonotype: A much larger clone sits a single nucleotide away, making a read error possible. The V and J genes are TRBV19 and TRBJ2-7, with 9 bases fitting TRBD1. In germline, CDR1 is LNHDA, CDR2 SQIVND (reference sequence). The CDR3 runs to 15 residues. Here the CDR3 DNA reads TGTGCCAGTAGTATCTACAGGGGGCCGGGCTACGATCAGTACTTC. It is translated as CASSIYRGPGYDQYF. Full variable domain (outside the CDR3, taken from reference TRBV19 and TRBJ2-7): DGGITQSPKYLFRKEGQNVTLSCEQNLNHDAMYWYRQDPGQGLRLIYYSQIVNDFQKGDIAEGYSVSREKKESFPLTVTSAQKNPTAFYLCASSIYRGPGYDQYFGPGTRLTVT.

A note on this clonotype: Since a much larger clone is just one base distant, this may be a read error. The genes are TRBV15 and TRBJ2-1, with D perhaps given as TRBD1 or TRBD2 (5 bases each). This CDR3 comprises 14 residues. Germline V gene sequence: CDR1 LNHNV, CDR2 YYDKDF (reference sequence). In DNA, the CDR3 is TGTGCCACCAGCAGAGGAGGGGCTTACAATGAGCAGTTATTC. It encodes CATSRGGAYNEQLF. Using reference TRBV15 and TRBJ2-1 for the parts outside the CDR3, the full variable domain is DAMVIQNPRYQVTQFGKPVTLSCSQTLNHNVMYWYQQKSSQAPKLLFHYYDKDFNNEADTPDNFQSRRPNTSFCFLDIRSPGLGDTAMYLCATSRGGAYNEQLFGPGTRLTVL.

This clonotype was counted a few times. The chain has TRBV20-1 and TRBJ2-7; a possible D gene is TRBD1 (5 bases). Trimming cost V 0 bases and J 2 bases, with 11 bases left between them. This CDR3 has 14 amino acids. Germline loops: CDR1 DFQATT, CDR2 SNEGSKA (reference sequence). The chain's CDR3 is CSARDPGMPYEQYF. The CDR3 DNA reads TGCAGTGCTAGAGATCCAGGGATGCCCTACGAGCAGTACTTC.

The chain uses TRBV7-9 and TRBJ2-2; 11 bases fit TRBD2. With 5 bases clipped from V and 5 bases from J, the junction kept 4 bases outside the gene matches. Germline CDR1 is SEHNR and CDR2 is FQNEAQ (reference sequence). The CDR3 consists of 15 residues. This CDR3 is CASSRLAGRTGELFF. As DNA, the CDR3 is TGTGCCAGCAGCCGACTAGCGGGGAGGACCGGGGAGCTGTTTTTT.

This clonotype was counted only a few times. The gene calls are TRBV5-1 and TRBJ1-2, with TRBD1 identical over 10 bases. The CDR3 is 14 amino acids. The germline V gene encodes CDR1 SGHRS and CDR2 YFSETQ. Germline trimming cut 5 bases from V and 4 bases from J; bases unmatched to any gene: 5. In nucleotides, the CDR3 is TGCGCCAGCAGTCCCGGGACAGGGGTCTATGGCTACACCTTC. Encoded protein: CASSPGTGVYGYTF. Together with reference TRBV5-1 and TRBJ1-2, the CDR3 gives the full variable domain: KAGVTQTPRYLIKTRGQQVTLSCSPISGHRSVSWYQQTPGQGLQFLFEYFSETQRNKGNFPGRFSGRQFSNSRSEMNVSTLELGDSALYLCASSPGTGVYGYTFGSGTRLTVV.

This clonotype is classed as large. The chain carries TRBV29-1 and TRBJ2-1; 9 bases fit TRBD2. This CDR3 contains 14 residues. V trimming: 7 bases; J trimming: 3 bases; junction bases outside the gene matches: 7. CDR1 and CDR2 from the germline V gene are SQVTM and ANQGSEA. The CDR3 sequence: CSAAQRGDYNEQFF. In DNA form, the CDR3 reads TGCAGCGCTGCCCAGCGGGGGGACTACAATGAGCAGTTCTTC.

This clonotype is labeled medium-sized. This CDR3 is CASSFGTGPYGYTF. The CDR3 DNA reads TGTGCCAGCAGCTTCGGGACAGGGCCTTATGGCTACACCTTC. The chain employs TRBV5-6 and TRBJ1-2; 9 bases agree with TRBD1. The V gene's germline CDR1 is SGHDT and CDR2 YYEEEE. The CDR3 loop spans 14 amino acids. With V trimmed by 2 bases and J by 5 bases, 4 bases remained unmatched.